This T cell receptor (beta chain) was observed in a study of blood T cell repertoires in COVID-19. After removal of 1 base from V and 4 bases from J, the junction contained 9 bases not matched to a gene. The V gene's germline CDR1 is SGHTA and CDR2 FQGNSA. The length of the CDR3 is 18 residues. Method: immunoSEQ multiplex PCR; TCRdb's copy keeps in-frame clones and lacks some. The data hold around 99,000 clones, with 75% to 95% observed a single time. The genes are TRBV7-2 and TRBJ2-7, with TRBD2 matching 14 bases. Sequencing was performed on peripheral blood. This sequence was found in a woman aged 25 to 39 with acute or convalescent COVID-19. The CDR3 here is CASSLGTSGRTTPYEQYF. In DNA, the CDR3 is TGTGCCAGCAGCTTAGGGACTAGCGGGAGGACGACACCGTACGAGCAGTACTTC.